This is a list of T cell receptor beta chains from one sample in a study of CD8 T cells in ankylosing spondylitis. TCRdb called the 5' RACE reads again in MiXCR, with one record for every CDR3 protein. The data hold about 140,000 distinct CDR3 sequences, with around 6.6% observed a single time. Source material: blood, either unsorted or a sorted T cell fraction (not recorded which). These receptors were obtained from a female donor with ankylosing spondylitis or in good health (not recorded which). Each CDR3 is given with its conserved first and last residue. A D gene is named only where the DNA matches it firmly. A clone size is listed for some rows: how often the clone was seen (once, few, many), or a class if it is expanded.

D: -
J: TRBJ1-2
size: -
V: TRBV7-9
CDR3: CASSLLRPGSGYTF
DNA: TGTGCCAGCAGCTTATTACGTCCAGGGAGCGGCTACACCTTC

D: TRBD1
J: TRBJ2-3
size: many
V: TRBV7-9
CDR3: CASSGDSLKTDTQYF
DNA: TGTGCCAGCAGCGGGGACAGTCTAAAAACAGATACGCAGTATTTT

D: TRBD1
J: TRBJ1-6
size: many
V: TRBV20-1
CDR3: CSARGQGNSPLHF
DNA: TGCAGTGCTAGAGGACAGGGAAATTCACCCCTCCACTTT

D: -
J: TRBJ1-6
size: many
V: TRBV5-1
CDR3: CASSLTGTNSPLHF
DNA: TGCGCCAGCAGCTTGACAGGGACTAATTCACCCCTCCACTTT

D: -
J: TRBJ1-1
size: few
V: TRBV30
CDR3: CAWSQGGLKNTEAFF
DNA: TGTGCCTGGAGCCAAGGTGGCCTGAAGAACACTGAAGCTTTCTTT

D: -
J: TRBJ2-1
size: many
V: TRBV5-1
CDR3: CASSAGQLYNEQFF
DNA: TGCGCCAGCAGCGCGGGACAGCTCTACAATGAGCAGTTCTTC

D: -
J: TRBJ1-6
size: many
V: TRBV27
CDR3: CASSLFGTGNSPLHF
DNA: TGTGCCAGCAGCCTCTTCGGGACGGGCAATTCACCCCTCCACTTT

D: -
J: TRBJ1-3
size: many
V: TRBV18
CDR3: CASSPPAGIYSGNTIYF
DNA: TGTGCCAGCTCACCACCAGCCGGGATTTACTCTGGAAACACCATATATTTT

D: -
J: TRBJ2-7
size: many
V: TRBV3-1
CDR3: CASSQVRKAYEQYF
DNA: TGTGCCAGCAGCCAAGTCCGTAAGGCCTACGAGCAGTACTTC

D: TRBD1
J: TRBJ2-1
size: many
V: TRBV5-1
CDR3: CASSLAGQGAGEQFF
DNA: TGCGCCAGCAGCTTGGCAGGACAGGGGGCCGGTGAGCAGTTCTTC

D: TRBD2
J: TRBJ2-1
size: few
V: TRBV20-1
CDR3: CSARAGLAGETFHNEQFF
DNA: TGCAGTGCTAGGGCGGGACTAGCGGGGGAAACCTTCCACAATGAGCAGTTCTTC

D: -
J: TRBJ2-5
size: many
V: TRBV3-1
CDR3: CASSLSRGQPGGQETQYF
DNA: TGTGCCAGCAGCCTGTCTCGGGGCCAGCCTGGGGGTCAAGAGACCCAGTACTTC

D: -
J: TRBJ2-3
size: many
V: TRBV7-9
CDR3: CASSLGLADTQYF
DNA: TGTGCCAGCAGCTTAGGGCTAGCGGATACGCAGTATTTT

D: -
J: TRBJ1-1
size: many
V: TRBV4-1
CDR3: CASSLREGGTEAFF
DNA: TGCGCCAGCAGCCTCAGGGAAGGGGGCACTGAAGCTTTCTTT

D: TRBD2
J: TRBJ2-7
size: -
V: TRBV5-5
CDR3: CASSSYQGLAVF
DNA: TGTGCCAGCAGCTCTTACCAAGGACTAGCGGTATTC

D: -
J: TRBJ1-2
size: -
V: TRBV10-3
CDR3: CAIKGGANYGYTF
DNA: TGTGCCATCAAGGGGGGTGCCAACTATGGCTACACCTTC

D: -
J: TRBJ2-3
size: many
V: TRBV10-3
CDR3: CAISEYEDDTQYF
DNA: TGTGCCATCAGTGAGTACGAGGATGATACGCAGTATTTT

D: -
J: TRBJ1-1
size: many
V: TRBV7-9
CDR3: CASSAHVIAEAFF
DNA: TGTGCCAGCAGCGCACATGTTATCGCTGAAGCTTTCTTT

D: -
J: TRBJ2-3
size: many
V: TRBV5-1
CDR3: CATRKEDTQYF
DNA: TGCGCCACCCGAAAGGAAGATACGCAGTATTTT

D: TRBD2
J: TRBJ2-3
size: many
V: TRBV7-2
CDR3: CASSPKAGEPDTQYF
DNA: TGTGCCAGCAGCCCCAAGGCGGGGGAGCCAGATACGCAGTATTTT

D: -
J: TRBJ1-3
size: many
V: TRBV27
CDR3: CASSWAAGNTIYF
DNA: TGTGCCAGCTCCTGGGCGGCTGGAAACACCATATATTTT

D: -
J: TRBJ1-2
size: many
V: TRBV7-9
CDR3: CASSLPAQQVNYGYTF
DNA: TGTGCCAGCAGCCTTCCGGCTCAACAGGTTAACTATGGCTACACCTTC

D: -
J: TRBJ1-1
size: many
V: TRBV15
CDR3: CATSTGDRNTEAFF
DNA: TGTGCCACCAGCACCGGAGACAGGAACACTGAAGCTTTCTTT

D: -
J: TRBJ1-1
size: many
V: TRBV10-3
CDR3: CAISDLGATEAFF
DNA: TGTGCCATCAGTGACCTGGGGGCCACTGAAGCTTTCTTT

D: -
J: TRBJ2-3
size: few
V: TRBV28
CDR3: CASSFPGSLTDTQYF
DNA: TGTGCCAGCAGTTTCCCGGGCTCACTCACAGATACGCAGTATTTT

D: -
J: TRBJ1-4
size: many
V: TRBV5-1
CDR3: CASAAVATNEKLFF
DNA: TGCGCCAGCGCAGCAGTTGCAACTAATGAAAAACTGTTTTTT

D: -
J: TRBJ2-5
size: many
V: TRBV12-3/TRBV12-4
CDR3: CASSSHAQETQYF
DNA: TGTGCCAGCAGTTCGCATGCCCAAGAGACCCAGTACTTC

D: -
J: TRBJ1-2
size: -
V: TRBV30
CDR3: CAWYSPNYGYTF
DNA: TGTGCCTGGTATAGCCCTAACTATGGCTACACCTTC

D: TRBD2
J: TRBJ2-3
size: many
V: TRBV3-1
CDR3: CASSQGLAGSTDTQYF
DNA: TGTGCCAGCAGCCAAGGTCTAGCGGGCAGCACAGATACGCAGTATTTT

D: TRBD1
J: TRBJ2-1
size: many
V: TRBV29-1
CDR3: CSVDSDRVPYNEQFF
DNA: TGCAGCGTTGATTCAGACAGGGTCCCCTACAATGAGCAGTTCTTC

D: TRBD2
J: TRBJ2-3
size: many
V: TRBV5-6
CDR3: CASSSEWSGGPVDTQYF
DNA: TGTGCCAGCAGCTCCGAATGGAGCGGGGGGCCCGTGGATACGCAGTATTTT

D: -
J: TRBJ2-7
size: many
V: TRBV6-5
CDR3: CASSYSRGRGHEQYF
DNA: TGTGCCAGCAGTTACTCGAGGGGCAGGGGCCACGAGCAGTACTTC

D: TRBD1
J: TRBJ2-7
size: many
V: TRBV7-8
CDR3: CASSTYRTGYEQYF
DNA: TGTGCCAGCAGCACCTATCGGACAGGCTACGAGCAGTACTTC

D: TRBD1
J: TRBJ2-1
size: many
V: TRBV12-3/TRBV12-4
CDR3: CASTRDRRDEQFF
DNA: TGTGCCAGCACCCGGGACAGACGGGATGAGCAGTTCTTC

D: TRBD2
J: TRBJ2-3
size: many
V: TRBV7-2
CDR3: CASSSSTSGWGDTQYF
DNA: TGTGCCAGCAGCAGCTCGACTAGCGGGTGGGGAGATACGCAGTATTTT

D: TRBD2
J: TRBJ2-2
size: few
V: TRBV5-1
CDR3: CASSPGLAGAWNTGELFF
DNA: TGCGCCAGCAGCCCCGGACTAGCGGGGGCCTGGAACACCGGGGAGCTGTTTTTT

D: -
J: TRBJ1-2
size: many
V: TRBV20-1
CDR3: CSAREGSSGYTF
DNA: TGCAGTGCTAGAGAGGGGAGCAGTGGCTACACCTTC

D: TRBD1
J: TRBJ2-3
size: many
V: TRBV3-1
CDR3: CASSPGQGGQPQYF
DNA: TGTGCCAGCAGCCCGGGACAGGGGGGTCAACCGCAGTATTTT

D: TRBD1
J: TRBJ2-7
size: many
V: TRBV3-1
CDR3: CASSQGTGSDEQYF
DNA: TGTGCCAGCAGCCAAGGGACAGGGTCCGACGAGCAGTACTTC

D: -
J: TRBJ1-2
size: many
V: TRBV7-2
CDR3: CASSLILYGYTF
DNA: TGTGCCAGCAGCTTGATCCTCTATGGCTACACCTTC

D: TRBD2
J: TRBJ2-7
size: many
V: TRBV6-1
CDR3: CASSETSGVYEQYF
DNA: TGTGCCAGCAGCGAGACTAGCGGGGTTTACGAGCAGTACTTC

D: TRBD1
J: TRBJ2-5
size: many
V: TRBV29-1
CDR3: CSVEQGGNGETQYF
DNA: TGCAGCGTCGAACAGGGGGGCAACGGGGAGACCCAGTACTTC

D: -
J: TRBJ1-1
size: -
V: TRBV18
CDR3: CASSPPGGKNTEAFF
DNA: TGTGCCAGCTCACCACCAGGCGGGAAGAACACTGAAGCTTTCTTT

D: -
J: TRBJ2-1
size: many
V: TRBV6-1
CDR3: CASSVDRSYNEQFF
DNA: TGTGCCAGCAGTGTGGACAGATCCTACAATGAGCAGTTCTTC

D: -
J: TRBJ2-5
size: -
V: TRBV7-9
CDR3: CASSSAVYQETQYF
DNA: TGTGCCAGCAGCTCAGCCGTGTACCAAGAGACCCAGTACTTC

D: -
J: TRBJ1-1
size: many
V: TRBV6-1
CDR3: CASSESRDTEAFF
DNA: TGTGCCAGCAGTGAGAGCCGGGACACTGAAGCTTTCTTT

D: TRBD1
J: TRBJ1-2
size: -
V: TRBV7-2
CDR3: CASSLERGQGYGYTF
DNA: TGTGCCAGCAGCTTAGAGAGGGGGCAGGGCTATGGCTACACCTTC

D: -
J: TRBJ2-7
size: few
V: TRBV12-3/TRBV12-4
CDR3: CASSETVTLVEQYF
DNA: TGTGCCAGCAGTGAAACCGTTACCCTGGTGGAGCAGTACTTC

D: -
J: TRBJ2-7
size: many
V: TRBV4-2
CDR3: CASSLPGGLDEQYF
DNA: TGTGCCAGCAGCCTCCCGGGGGGCCTCGACGAGCAGTACTTC

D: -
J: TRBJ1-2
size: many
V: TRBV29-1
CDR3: CSVEKGQGSYTF
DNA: TGCAGCGTTGAGAAGGGGCAGGGGAGCTACACCTTC

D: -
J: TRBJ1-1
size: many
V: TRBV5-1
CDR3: CASSLLGMGRATEAFF
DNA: TGCGCCAGCAGCTTGTTGGGTATGGGGAGGGCCACTGAAGCTTTCTTT

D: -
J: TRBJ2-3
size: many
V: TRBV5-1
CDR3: CASSYSSADTQYF
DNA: TGCGCCAGCAGCTACTCTTCCGCAGATACGCAGTATTTT

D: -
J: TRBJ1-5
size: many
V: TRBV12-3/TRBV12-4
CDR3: CASSAQEGNQPQHF
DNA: TGTGCCAGCAGTGCGCAGGAGGGGAATCAGCCCCAGCATTTT

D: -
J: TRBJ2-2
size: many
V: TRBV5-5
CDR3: CASSLEGTKNTGELFF
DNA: TGTGCCAGCAGCTTGGAGGGGACAAAAAACACCGGGGAGCTGTTTTTT

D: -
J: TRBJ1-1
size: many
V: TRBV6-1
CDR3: CASTRRRGNTEAFF
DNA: TGTGCCAGCACTCGCCGGAGAGGCAACACTGAAGCTTTCTTT